The following is a TCR beta chain sequence with its context. This specimen comes from a study of cytomegalovirus exposure and HLA in healthy donors. Overall study: Roughly 80 million unique TCRs from HLA-typed donors were held in an early data release.

V gave up 10 bases and J gave up 8 bases; unmatched junction bases: 11. Germline CDR1 reads SNHLY; CDR2 reads FYNNEI. The CDR3 is 14 residues long. The PCR contained 60 Vbeta and 13 Jbeta primers. Sequencing used immunoSEQ multiplex PCR; TCRdb keeps in-frame clones, though not all of them. Altogether under 200,000 clones are present, 75% being singletons, with the ten largest covering roughly 5%. Sample: PBMCs. The V call is TRBV2, the J call TRBJ2-3, with 11 bases aligning to TRBD2. The TCR originated in a male donor in good health and CMV-seronegative. Here the CDR3 reads CATSTSGEYGTQYF. The CDR3 coding sequence is TGTGCCACCTCGACTAGCGGGGAGTACGGTACGCAGTATTTT.